These 32 T cell receptor beta chains were sequenced from one sample in a study of Graves' ophthalmopathy and Graves' hyperthyroidism. CDR3 regions of TCR beta were amplified from RNA transcripts. RT-PCR in the first round used HTBI primers; a second-round multiplex PCR followed. TCRdb re-called the multiplex PCR reads through MiXCR, storing one row per CDR3 protein. The repertoire has approximately 460,000 distinct CDR3 sequences, around 15% of them found once; the top ten carry roughly 10%. Specimen: blood. These receptors were collected from a woman in her thirties with Graves' ophthalmopathy.

This chain links TRBV20-1 with TRBJ2-7, with 12 bases lining up with TRBD1. Trimming removed 3 bases from V and 9 bases from J; junction bases left unmatched: 6. CDR1 and CDR2 (germline): DFQATT, SNEGSKA (reference sequence). The CDR3 contains 13 residues. CDR3 loop: CSARGTGGGVQYF. In DNA form, the CDR3 reads TGCAGTGCTAGGGGGACAGGGGGCGGAGTGCAGTACTTC.

The chain uses TRBV6-2 or TRBV6-3 and TRBJ2-7, with 8 bases matching TRBD2. Germline trimming cut 4 bases from V and 4 bases from J; bases unmatched to any gene: 9. The CDR3 has 15 residues. Germline-derived CDR1 and CDR2 are MNHEY and SVGEGT. CDR3 nucleotides: TGTGCCAGCAGTTCGTGGAGCGGGGGTACGTACGAGCAGTACTTC. Amino acid sequence: CASSSWSGGTYEQYF.

The chain joins TRBV2 to TRBJ1-5; 11 bases are a match to TRBD1. Germline lookup yields CDR1 SNHLY and CDR2 FYNNEI. CDR3 length equals 15 residues. J lost 10 bases, V lost 4 bases, and 9 bases had no gene match. The DNA for the CDR3 is TGTGCCAGCAGTGGGACAGGGGGCAAGGGGGGACCCCAGCATTTT. This codes for CASSGTGGKGGPQHF.

CDR3 sequence (DNA): TGTGCCTGGAGTTTGGCCGCTAACATCCCCGGCTACACCTTC. The encoded protein is CAWSLAANIPGYTF. V is TRBV30 and J is TRBJ1-2, with D uncertain. This CDR3 region has 14 residues. Germline CDR1 and CDR2: GTSNPN and SVGIG (reference sequence). Trimming removed 2 bases at V and 8 bases at J, with 18 bases between.

This clonotype has at least ten counts. The rearrangement uses TRBV24-1 and TRBJ2-5; 11 bases fit TRBD2. This CDR3 region has 18 residues. Germline lookup yields CDR1 KGHDR and CDR2 SFDVKD. With 1 base clipped from V and 0 bases from J, the junction kept 6 bases outside the gene matches. CDR3 sequence reads: CATSDFDLTSGNQETQYF. As DNA, the CDR3 is TGTGCCACCAGTGATTTCGACCTGACTAGCGGGAACCAAGAGACCCAGTACTTC.

This clonotype was counted ten times or more. The genes are TRBV6-1 and TRBJ1-2; maybe TRBD1 (6 bases). V dropped 4 bases and J dropped 1 base, with 13 bases sitting between them. Germline V gives CDR1 MNHNS, CDR2 SASEGT. The CDR3 sequence is 15 residues long. CDR3 nucleotide sequence: TGTGCCAGCAGTGCGCAGGGGACAAGTAACTATGGCTACACCTTC. This codes for CASSAQGTSNYGYTF.

This clonotype was seen many times. The chain joins TRBV6-5 to TRBJ1-3; D uncertain. From germline, CDR1 is MNHEY and CDR2 SVGAGI. The V end lost 2 bases, the J end lost 8 bases, and 19 bases lay between the germline ends. CDR3 length: 16 residues. Written as DNA, the CDR3 is TGTGCCAGCAGTTACCCTTGGTCGGACGACGAGGACACCATATATTTT. This codes for CASSYPWSDDEDTIYF.

A word on this clonotype: Mismatch with germline at one junction end may stem from a read error. The V and J genes are TRBV6-4 and TRBJ1-2; a possible D gene is TRBD1 (5 bases). The CDR3 is 15 residues long. Germline CDR1 reads MRHNA; CDR2 reads SNTAGT. The DNA of the CDR3 is TGTGCCAGCAGTTACGCGGGGGTACCTTCCTATGGTTACACCTTC. Encoded protein: CASSYAGVPSYGYTF.

Many counts were recorded for this clonotype. This chain's CDR3 is CAIGLEGSYEQYF. CDR3 nucleotide sequence: TGTGCCATCGGACTAGAGGGCTCCTACGAGCAGTACTTC. The chain recombines TRBV10-3 with TRBJ2-7; the match to TRBD2 covers 7 bases. The germline CDR1 and CDR2 sequences are ENHRY and SYGVKD. This CDR3 has 13 residues. J was trimmed by 0 bases and V by 8 bases; bases with no gene match: 4.

This clonotype occurred many times. The chain recombines TRBV12-3 or TRBV12-4 with TRBJ2-2; D uncertain. Trimming shortened V by 4 bases and J by 3 bases, and 18 bases separated the two germline ends. The length of the CDR3 is 17 residues. The CDR3, as DNA: TGTGCCAGCAGTTCGCCTACAGTAGGAGCATACACCGGGGAGCTGTTTTTT. As protein: CASSSPTVGAYTGELFF.

There are many counts of this clonotype. The rearrangement joins TRBV6-7 to TRBJ1-1; D gene ambiguous. TRBV6-7 is an ORF for which the function is uncertain. Trimming stripped 1 base from V and 0 bases from J, with 3 bases between. The CDR3 sequence is 13 residues long. CDR3: CASSYFLNTEAFF. The CDR3 coding sequence is TGTGCCAGCAGTTACTTTCTGAACACTGAAGCTTTCTTT.

As to this clonotype: A much larger clone differs by one base, so this may be a read error. The chain joins TRBV6-5 to TRBJ1-6; D gene ambiguous. The germline CDR1 and CDR2 sequences are MNHEY and SVGAGI. The CDR3 loop spans 17 amino acids. The chain's CDR3 is CACSYSAVSSYNSPLHF. The CDR3 DNA is TGTGCCTGCAGTTACTCCGCTGTGAGCTCCTATAATTCACCCCTCCACTTT.

Many counts were recorded for this clonotype. V and J are TRBV27 and TRBJ2-7; D unresolved. The germline V and J ends were trimmed by 4 bases and 1 base, with 11 bases remaining between them. The V gene's germline CDR1 is MNHEY and CDR2 SMNVEV (reference sequence). The CDR3 is 14 amino acids. CDR3 nucleotides: TGTGCCAGCAGTTCTGGCTACAGATCCTACGAGCAGTACTTC. This sequence encodes CASSSGYRSYEQYF.

This clonotype has more than one count but fewer than ten. This chain joins TRBV19 and TRBJ1-5, with D possibly TRBD1 on 6 matching bases. This CDR3 spans 15 amino acids. Trimming removed 3 bases from V and 2 bases from J, with 11 bases in between. Germline CDR1 LNHDA, CDR2 SQIVND (reference sequence). The CDR3 nucleotides are TGTGCCAGTAGTATGGGGGGCTGGGGCAATCAGCCCCAGCATTTT. Protein product: CASSMGGWGNQPQHF.

Ten or more counts support this clonotype. The V call is TRBV20-1, the J call TRBJ1-1; D unclear. Germline V gene lookup returns CDR1 DFQATT and CDR2 SNEGSKA (reference sequence). The CDR3 loop spans 12 amino acids. CDR3 nucleotides: TGCAGAGCCGGACGGTCGAACACTGAAGCTTTCTTT. Residues: CRAGRSNTEAFF.

In its sample, this clonotype was seen many times. The chain employs TRBV28 and TRBJ1-6; D perhaps matches TRBD1 (6 bases). The germline V gene has CDR1 MDHEN and CDR2 SYDVKM. CDR3 length: 18 amino acids. Trimming cost V 8 bases and J 0 bases, with 20 bases left between them. CDR3 sequence: CASRMSAGASSYNSPLHF. Here the CDR3 DNA reads TGTGCCAGCCGCATGAGTGCAGGGGCAAGCTCCTATAATTCACCCCTCCACTTT. Filled out from reference TRBV28 and TRBJ1-6, the complete variable domain reads DVKVTQSSRYLVKRTGEKVFLECVQDMDHENMFWYRQDPGLGLRLIYFSYDVKMKEKGDIPEGYSVSREKKERFSLILESASTNQTSMYLCASRMSAGASSYNSPLHFGNGTRLTVT.

The sample holds many counts of this clonotype. The gene calls are TRBV6-2 or TRBV6-3 and TRBJ2-2; no firm D call. The V gene lost 5 bases and the J gene lost 0 bases, with 10 bases spanning the gap. The CDR3 totals 15 residues. Germline CDR1 is MNHEY and CDR2 is SVGEGT. The CDR3 DNA reads as TGTGCCAGCAGTGCTCAGCTCCCGAACACCGGGGAGCTGTTTTTT. Its protein product is CASSAQLPNTGELFF.

The rearrangement joins TRBV24-1 to TRBJ2-5; 9 bases fit TRBD2. This CDR3 has 16 residues. Germline CDR1 KGHDR, CDR2 SFDVKD. The V gene end was trimmed by 4 bases and the J gene end by 2 bases; junction bases not matched to a gene: 7. CDR3 protein: CATSDGAGGPQETQYF. CDR3 sequence (DNA): TGTGCCACCAGTGACGGAGCGGGGGGTCCGCAAGAGACCCAGTACTTC.

This clonotype has a handful of counts. The genes are TRBV20-1 and TRBJ2-7; 8 positions agree with TRBD1. There are 13 residues in the CDR3. The germline gives CDR1 DFQATT, CDR2 SNEGSKA (reference sequence). J was trimmed by 7 bases and V by 3 bases; bases with no gene match: 8. The CDR3 loop is CSARTGAIIEQYF. CDR3 in DNA: TGCAGTGCTAGGACAGGGGCCATAATTGAGCAGTACTTC.

At least ten counts were recorded for this clonotype. V and J are TRBV6-1 and TRBJ2-7; D is perhaps TRBD2 (5 bases). V was shortened by 5 bases and J by 4 bases, with 15 bases between the two germline ends. CDR3 length: 14 amino acids. In germline, CDR1 is MNHNS, CDR2 SASEGT. CDR3 DNA: TGTGCCAGCAGTAAAGACACCGGCGGGTACGAGCAGTACTTC. Its protein product is CASSKDTGGYEQYF.

This clonotype showed up many times. The chain has TRBV5-1 and TRBJ2-7; 7 bases agree with TRBD1. The germline V gene encodes CDR1 SGHRS and CDR2 YFSETQ. V dropped 4 bases and J dropped 3; count of bases not matched to a gene: 13. This CDR3 has 16 amino acids. CDR3 sequence: CASSTIDSRDSYEQYF. CDR3 DNA: TGCGCCAGCAGCACCATAGATTCCCGGGACAGCTACGAGCAGTACTTC.

This clonotype was observed many times. The rearrangement uses TRBV15 and TRBJ1-5; unclear D gene. Trimming stripped 1 base from V and 1 base from J, with 5 bases between. The CDR3 is made up of 14 amino acids. From germline, CDR1 is LNHNV and CDR2 YYDKDF (reference sequence). CDR3 region: CATSRVRSNQPQHF. The DNA of the CDR3 is TGTGCCACCAGCAGAGTCAGGAGCAATCAGCCCCAGCATTTT.

At least ten counts were recorded for this clonotype. This chain connects TRBV5-1 to TRBJ2-7; D may be TRBD1 or TRBD2 (5 bases each). The germline V gene has CDR1 SGHRS and CDR2 YFSETQ. The V end lost 4 bases, the J end lost 6 bases, and 20 bases lay between the germline ends. The CDR3 totals 15 residues. CDR3 sequence (DNA): TGCGCCAGCAGCCCGACTCCGGGGACGTCGGGCGAGCAGTACTTC. It yields the protein CASSPTPGTSGEQYF.

This clonotype showed up many times. V is TRBV6-5 and J is TRBJ1-2; D call uncertain. The CDR3 consists of 13 residues. The V end was cut by 2 bases, the J end by 7 bases, with 11 bases between. Germline CDR1 is MNHEY and CDR2 is SVGAGI. The CDR3 reads CASSYEAVAGYTF. CDR3 coding DNA: TGTGCCAGCAGTTACGAAGCAGTTGCTGGCTACACCTTC.

This clonotype has only one observation. This rearrangement joins TRBV12-3 or TRBV12-4 to TRBJ2-4; D is uncertain. With 5 bases removed from V and 4 bases from J, the gap between germline ends came to 6 bases. CDR3 size: 12 residues. The CDR3 is CASSQQKNIQYF. As DNA, the CDR3 is TGTGCCAGCAGTCAACAAAAAAACATTCAGTACTTC.

This clonotype was counted at least ten times. The chain carries TRBV9 and TRBJ2-5; TRBD1 agrees at 11 bases. This CDR3 is 15 amino acids long. Germline V gene lookup returns CDR1 SGDLS and CDR2 YYNGEE. The V segment lost 1 base and the J segment 4 bases; nucleotides outside the gene matches: 3. The CDR3 spells CASSVTGTGGETQYF. CDR3 nucleotide sequence: TGTGCCAGCAGCGTAACCGGGACAGGGGGAGAGACCCAGTACTTC.

Many counts were recorded for this clonotype. The chain recombines TRBV27 with TRBJ2-5, with 10 bases aligning to TRBD2. V shed 6 bases and J 5 bases; nucleotides not matched to a gene: 6. The CDR3 covers 14 residues. Per the germline V gene, CDR1 is MNHEY and CDR2 is SMNVEV (reference sequence). The CDR3 region is CASRLAGTVETQYF. DNA of the CDR3: TGTGCCAGCAGACTAGCGGGGACGGTGGAGACCCAGTACTTC.

Details on this clonotype: This may stem from a read error, because a much larger clone lies one nucleotide away. CDR3 in DNA: TGTGCCTGGAGTGTAGCGGGGGCGGGAGAGTCCCAGTACTTC. It is translated as CAWSVAGAGESQYF. V and J are TRBV30 and TRBJ2-5; 8 nucleotides match TRBD2. The CDR3 totals 14 residues. Per germline, CDR1 GTSNPN and CDR2 SVGIG (reference sequence).

The gene calls are TRBV28 and TRBJ1-5, with TRBD1 matching 8 bases. The germline V gene has CDR1 MDHEN and CDR2 SYDVKM. The CDR3 contains 13 residues. Trimming took 7 bases from V and 2 from J; bases not matched to a gene: 1. The CDR3 is CASTGGRNQPQHF. Here the CDR3 DNA reads TGTGCCAGCACAGGGGGCCGCAATCAGCCCCAGCATTTT.

This clonotype was observed a few times. V and J are TRBV5-6 and TRBJ2-4, with a tentative D call TRBD1 (6 bases). V was shortened by 4 bases and J by 0 bases, with 11 bases between the two germline ends. Germline lookup yields CDR1 SGHDT and CDR2 YYEEEE. This CDR3 contains 15 residues. The CDR3 loop is CASSDGQLAKNIQYF. CDR3 coding DNA: TGTGCCAGCAGCGACGGACAGCTAGCCAAAAACATTCAGTACTTC.

This clonotype was counted ten times or more. V gene TRBV10-3 combines with J gene TRBJ2-5, with a possible D match to TRBD1 (8 bases). The germline V gene has CDR1 ENHRY and CDR2 SYGVKD. The length of the CDR3 is 14 residues. V lost 10 bases to trimming and J lost 4 bases, with 19 bases between them. DNA for the CDR3: TGTGCCACCTCGACAGGGGAGGGCATAGAGACCCAGTACTTC. Protein product: CATSTGEGIETQYF.

The DNA for the CDR3 is TGCAGCGTCGGACAGGGGTTCGGCTCTGCGGAGCAGTACTTC. Residues: CSVGQGFGSAEQYF. The V and J genes are TRBV29-1 and TRBJ2-7, with 9 bases aligning to TRBD1. The CDR3 totals 14 residues. Germline V gene lookup returns CDR1 SQVTM and CDR2 ANQGSEA. Trimming at V came to 6 bases and at J to 7 bases, leaving 13 bases not matched to a gene.